The 2 T cell receptor beta chains reported below all come from one sample, sequenced in a study of B cell selection in AIRE deficiency. Clones were read by immunoSEQ multiplex PCR, and TCRdb kept only the in-frame ones, dropping some. The sample lists roughly 18,000 clones, approximately 94% occurring once. Sorted regulatory T cells were CD4-positive, CD25-high and CD127-low or negative. Sequenced material: CD4+CD25+ Tregs sorted from PBMCs. Receptors originate from a human donor in good health.

This clone is labeled medium-sized (0.01 to 0.1%). The chain links TRBV9 to TRBJ2-3, with no clear D. CDR3 length: 14 residues. The V gene's germline CDR1 is SGDLS and CDR2 YYNGEE. V lost 1 base to trimming and J lost 3 bases, with 9 bases between them. CDR3 amino acids: CASSVRGRTDTQYF. Written as DNA, the CDR3 is TGTGCCAGCAGCGTAAGAGGCCGTACAGATACGCAGTATTTT.

This chain links TRBV6-1 with TRBJ2-7, with D possibly matching TRBD2 (5 bases). The V and J ends lost 8 bases and 2 bases respectively, with 16 bases between them. Germline V gene data show CDR1 as MNHNS and CDR2 as SASEGT. CDR3 length: 14 residues. The CDR3 region is CASRQGRGTYEQYF. The CDR3 DNA sequence: TGTGCCAGCCGCCAAGGTAGAGGGACCTACGAGCAGTACTTC.